These 29 T cell receptor beta chains share one sample of origin, sequenced in a study of T cells and Merkel cell carcinoma outcomes. Data came from immunoSEQ multiplex PCR; TCRdb stores just in-frame clones and leaves some out. This sample has 9,000 to 15,000 clones, with nearly 97% found just once. Sequencing used tumor tissue from Merkel cell carcinoma. Receptors originate from a human donor with Merkel cell carcinoma.

The chain couples TRBV9 to TRBJ1-5; D not resolved. Germline CDR1 reads SGDLS; CDR2 reads YYNGEE. V lost 0 bases, J lost 4 bases, and 14 bases lay in between. The CDR3 has 16 residues. The CDR3 sequence: CASSVEGATGNQPQHF. The CDR3 nucleotides read TGTGCCAGCAGCGTAGAAGGTGCGACTGGGAATCAGCCCCAGCATTTT.

The chain is built from TRBV30 and TRBJ1-5; D may be TRBD1 or TRBD2 (6 bases each). TRBJ2-3 matches the DNA end more closely, so the J call is doubtful. Per germline, CDR1 GTSNPN and CDR2 SVGIG (reference sequence). The CDR3 covers 14 residues. For the CDR3, the DNA is TGTGCCTGGAGTGCGGGGGCCAGCAATCAGCCCCAGTATTTT. It codes for CAWSAGASNQPQYF.

V and J are TRBV28 and TRBJ1-2; a possible D gene is TRBD1 (5 bases). V was clipped by 2 bases and J by 0 bases, with 13 bases between them. In germline, CDR1 is MDHEN, CDR2 SYDVKM. This CDR3 contains 16 residues. The CDR3: CASSLQPGTSNYGYTF. In DNA form, the CDR3 reads TGTGCCAGCAGTTTACAACCAGGGACGTCTAACTATGGCTACACCTTC.

The chain is built from TRBV15 and TRBJ2-7; D is perhaps TRBD1 (5 bases). The CDR3 has 12 amino acids. Germline CDR1 reads LNHNV; CDR2 reads YYDKDF (reference sequence). V shed 2 bases and J shed 7 bases, with 9 bases lying between them. The CDR3 sequence: CATSRYRQEQYF. Written as DNA, the CDR3 is TGTGCCACCAGCAGATACCGACAGGAGCAGTACTTC.

In this sample, this clone turned up once. The rearrangement uses TRBV28 and TRBJ1-3; D is unclear. V gave up 7 bases and J gave up 1 base, with 14 bases separating them. This CDR3 spans 15 amino acids. Germline V gene sequence: CDR1 MDHEN, CDR2 SYDVKM. CDR3 sequence (DNA): TGTGCCAGCAATTCCGCCGAGGGATCTGGAAACACCATATATTTT. Translation: CASNSAEGSGNTIYF.

The chain couples TRBV27 to TRBJ2-7; no clear D. In germline, CDR1 is MNHEY, CDR2 SMNVEV (reference sequence). The CDR3 is 13 amino acids. Trimming took off 3 bases at V and 1 base at J, with 7 bases between the two ends. The CDR3 sequence: CASSFWQSYEQYF. As DNA, the CDR3 is TGTGCCAGCAGTTTTTGGCAGTCCTACGAGCAGTACTTC.

The table lists this clone with a count of one. The chain has TRBV9 and TRBJ2-2; TRBD2 aligns across 8 bases. Germline CDR1 is SGDLS and CDR2 is YYNGEE. The CDR3 loop spans 16 amino acids. The trim removed 0 bases at V and 6 bases at J, leaving 7 bases unmatched. Written as DNA, the CDR3 is TGTGCCAGCAGCGTAGCTAGCGGGCATCGATCCGGGGAGCTGTTTTTT. Translated: CASSVASGHRSGELFF. Combining the CDR3 with reference TRBV9 and TRBJ2-2 gives the whole variable domain DSGVTQTPKHLITATGQRVTLRCSPRSGDLSVYWYQQSLDQGLQFLIQYYNGEERAKGNILERFSAQQFPDLHSELNLSSLELGDSALYFCASSVASGHRSGELFFGEGSRLTVL.

The chain has TRBV18 and TRBJ1-1; D call uncertain. Trimming cost V 3 bases and J 8 bases, with 10 bases left between them. Per the germline V gene, CDR1 is KGHSH and CDR2 is LQKENI. The CDR3 spans 12 residues. Here the CDR3 DNA reads TGTGCCAGCTCACCCCCTGGAAGCGAAGCTTTCTTT. This sequence encodes CASSPPGSEAFF.

The rearrangement joins TRBV19 to TRBJ2-5, with TRBD1 matching over 8 bases. Trimming took 10 bases from V and 5 from J; bases not matched to a gene: 15. Germline CDR1 LNHDA, CDR2 SQIVND (reference sequence). This CDR3 region has 15 residues. CDR3 residues: CANRSETGGRETQYF. The CDR3 DNA is TGTGCCAATAGATCGGAAACAGGGGGACGCGAGACCCAGTACTTC.

This chain connects TRBV19 to TRBJ1-3, with D uncertain. V was shortened by 5 bases and J by 4 bases, with 6 bases between the two germline ends. The CDR3 loop spans 12 amino acids. The V gene's germline CDR1 is LNHDA and CDR2 SQIVND (reference sequence). CDR3 sequence (DNA): TGTGCCAGTAGTTTGCCGGGAAACACCATATATTTT. This sequence encodes CASSLPGNTIYF.

The rearrangement links TRBV10-3 to TRBJ2-3; D is possibly TRBD2 (6 bases). The germline CDR1 and CDR2 sequences are ENHRY and SYGVKD. CDR3 length: 16 residues. Trimming left V 6 bases short and J 0 bases short, with 16 bases between. The CDR3 DNA sequence: TGTGCCATCAGCCCCTATAGCGGTACGAGCACAGATACGCAGTATTTT. As protein: CAISPYSGTSTDTQYF.

The J gene is TRBJ1-1, the V gene TRBV6-5; TRBD1 agrees at 7 bases. Unmatched junction bases numbered 3, after V lost 4 bases and J lost 1 base. Per germline, CDR1 MNHEY and CDR2 SVGAGI. This CDR3 region has 14 residues. The CDR3 sequence: CASSSDRENTEAFF. CDR3 bases: TGTGCCAGCAGTTCTGACAGGGAGAACACTGAAGCTTTCTTT.

J is TRBJ2-1 and V is TRBV11-3; the D gene is possibly TRBD1 (6 bases). Per germline, CDR1 SGHNT and CDR2 YENEEA. This CDR3 region has 15 residues. Trimming stripped 0 bases from V and 4 bases from J, with 10 bases between. The CDR3 DNA reads as TGTGCCAGCAGCTTAGATCTCGGACAGTACAATGAGCAGTTCTTC. It translates to CASSLDLGQYNEQFF.

The chain combines TRBV5-1 with TRBJ2-2, with TRBD2 matching over 8 bases. Losses at the gene ends were 4 bases for V and 4 bases for J; bases not matched to a gene: 3. The CDR3 loop spans 14 amino acids. Germline V gene data show CDR1 as SGHRS and CDR2 as YFSETQ. Here the CDR3 DNA reads TGCGCCAGCAGCGTTCTAGCGGGCACCGGGGAGCTGTTTTTT. This sequence encodes CASSVLAGTGELFF. Full variable domain (missing parts from reference TRBV5-1 and TRBJ2-2): KAGVTQTPRYLIKTRGQQVTLSCSPISGHRSVSWYQQTPGQGLQFLFEYFSETQRNKGNFPGRFSGRQFSNSRSEMNVSTLELGDSALYLCASSVLAGTGELFFGEGSRLTVL.

The genes are TRBV5-6 and TRBJ1-2; D is uncertain. Trimming shortened V by 0 bases and J by 4 bases, and 7 bases separated the two germline ends. This CDR3 is built from 13 residues. The germline gives CDR1 SGHDT, CDR2 YYEEEE. CDR3 sequence (DNA): TGTGCCAGCAGCTTGGGTCGCTTCTATGGCTACACCTTC. Translation: CASSLGRFYGYTF.

The chain uses TRBV6-5 and TRBJ2-7, with TRBD1 identical over 11 bases. The germline V gene has CDR1 MNHEY and CDR2 SVGAGI. This CDR3 has 13 residues. The junction had 3 bases not matched to a gene; V was cut back by 8 bases and J by 3 bases. The CDR3: CASRGTGGYEQYF. The CDR3 bases are TGTGCCAGCCGAGGGACAGGGGGCTACGAGCAGTACTTC.

V and J are TRBV29-1 and TRBJ2-1; D is undetermined. Germline CDR1 and CDR2: SQVTM and ANQGSEA. Between the trimmed V and J ends, which lost 6 bases and 0 bases, there was a span of 15 bases. The CDR3 is made up of 15 amino acids. CDR3 coding DNA: TGCAGCGTCCAGTGGTCTGCAAGCTCCTACAATGAGCAGTTCTTC. Protein: CSVQWSASSYNEQFF.

This clone has a single count. V gene TRBV7-9 combines with J gene TRBJ2-7, with TRBD1 as a possible D gene (6 bases). Trimming removed 4 bases at V and 2 bases at J, with 9 bases between. Germline V gives CDR1 SEHNR, CDR2 FQNEAQ (reference sequence). There are 13 residues in the CDR3. The CDR3, as DNA: TGTGCCAGCAGCTCCCAGGGGCCCTACGAGCAGTACTTC. Its translation is CASSSQGPYEQYF.

The rearrangement joins TRBV4-2 to TRBJ2-1; 8 bases agree with TRBD1. Germline CDR1 reads LGHNA; CDR2 reads YNFKEQ. V dropped 4 bases and J dropped 1; count of bases not matched to a gene: 18. The CDR3 has 20 amino acids. The CDR3 is CASSPNAGQALRGSYNEQFF. Here the CDR3 DNA reads TGTGCCAGCAGCCCGAATGCGGGACAGGCCCTTCGGGGTTCCTACAATGAGCAGTTCTTC.

In its sample, this clone was seen a few times. Distinct nucleotide sequences in the sample also encode this CDR3. The V and J genes are TRBV18 and TRBJ1-2; D remains unclear. This CDR3 contains 13 residues. The V gene lost 2 bases and the J gene lost 3 bases, with 7 bases spanning the gap. From germline, CDR1 is KGHSH and CDR2 LQKENI. CDR3 region: CASSPGSDYGYTF. The CDR3 coding sequence is TGTGCCAGCTCACCAGGGAGTGACTATGGCTACACCTTC. The full variable domain, its missing parts supplied by reference TRBV18 and TRBJ1-2, is NAGVMQNPRHLVRRRGQEARLRCSPMKGHSHVYWYRQLPEEGLKFMVYLQKENIIDESGMPKERFSAEFPKEGPSILRIQQVVRGDSAAYFCASSPGSDYGYTFGSGTRLTVV.

V is TRBV5-4 and J is TRBJ2-1; the match to TRBD2 covers 7 bases. Germline CDR1 SGHNT, CDR2 YYREEE (reference sequence). This CDR3 spans 15 amino acids. Germline trimming cut 2 bases from V and 9 bases from J; bases unmatched to any gene: 11. The CDR3: CASSFSAGDWGEQFF. The CDR3 coding sequence is TGTGCCAGCAGCTTCAGCGCGGGAGATTGGGGTGAGCAGTTCTTC.

V and J are TRBV19 and TRBJ2-2; 7 bases are a match to TRBD1. Germline assignment: CDR1 LNHDA and CDR2 SQIVND (reference sequence). With V trimmed by 5 bases and J by 7 bases, 10 bases remained unmatched. The CDR3 totals 15 residues. The CDR3 region is CASSGAGGLVGELFF. The CDR3 bases are TGTGCCAGTAGTGGGGCAGGGGGTTTGGTCGGGGAGCTGTTTTTT.

The chain couples TRBV2 to TRBJ2-5; D gene unclear. V was pared by 8 bases and J by 6 bases, with 13 bases between. Germline CDR1 reads SNHLY; CDR2 reads FYNNEI. The CDR3 has 12 amino acids. The CDR3 loop reads CASDGSQKTQYF. The CDR3 DNA reads TGTGCCAGCGATGGTAGCCAGAAGACCCAGTACTTC.

The chain recombines TRBV5-1 with TRBJ2-7; D call uncertain. CDR3 length: 13 residues. Germline values: CDR1 SGHRS, CDR2 YFSETQ. V gave up 0 bases and J gave up 6 bases, with 10 bases separating them. The CDR3 is CASSLDPSTEQYF. DNA of the CDR3: TGCGCCAGCAGCTTGGATCCAAGCACCGAGCAGTACTTC.

The chain couples TRBV30 to TRBJ1-3; D is undetermined. V was shortened by 2 bases and J by 2 bases, with 10 bases between the two germline ends. CDR3 length equals 14 residues. Germline assignment: CDR1 GTSNPN and CDR2 SVGIG (reference sequence). The CDR3 loop is CAWSFLGAGNTIYF. Here the CDR3 DNA reads TGTGCCTGGAGTTTTTTGGGCGCTGGAAACACCATATATTTT.

The chain couples TRBV25-1 to TRBJ2-7; D uncertain. CDR3 length: 14 residues. The germline V gene has CDR1 MGHDK and CDR2 SYGVNS. V was cut by 2 bases and J by 1 base, with 9 bases left in between. This CDR3 reads CASSEREESYEQYF. CDR3 nucleotides: TGTGCCAGCAGTGAAAGGGAAGAGTCCTACGAGCAGTACTTC.

The chain recombines TRBV28 with TRBJ2-3, with 7 positions matching TRBD2. The germline V gene has CDR1 MDHEN and CDR2 SYDVKM. Trimming removed 5 bases from V and 7 bases from J; junction bases left unmatched: 6. The CDR3 spans 13 residues. CDR3 region: CASSPSGGHTQYF. The CDR3, as DNA: TGTGCCAGCAGTCCATCGGGGGGTCATACGCAGTATTTT.

This clone was detected only once. This chain uses TRBV30 with TRBJ2-3; D possibly corresponds to TRBD1 (6 bases). Trimming cost V 4 bases and J 3 bases, with 14 bases left between them. This CDR3 has 14 amino acids. Per the germline V gene, CDR1 is GTSNPN and CDR2 is SVGIG (reference sequence). DNA for the CDR3: TGTGCCTGGAACAAAGGGGGAAAGACAGATACGCAGTATTTT. This codes for CAWNKGGKTDTQYF.

The chain combines TRBV7-9 with TRBJ1-4, with unresolved D. CDR3 length equals 18 residues. Germline loops: CDR1 SEHNR, CDR2 FQNEAQ (reference sequence). With 2 bases removed from V and 5 bases from J, the gap between germline ends came to 21 bases. This CDR3 reads CASSLRLRASGMNEKLFF. The CDR3 DNA reads as TGTGCCAGCAGCTTACGGCTTAGGGCATCCGGTATGAATGAAAAACTGTTTTTT.